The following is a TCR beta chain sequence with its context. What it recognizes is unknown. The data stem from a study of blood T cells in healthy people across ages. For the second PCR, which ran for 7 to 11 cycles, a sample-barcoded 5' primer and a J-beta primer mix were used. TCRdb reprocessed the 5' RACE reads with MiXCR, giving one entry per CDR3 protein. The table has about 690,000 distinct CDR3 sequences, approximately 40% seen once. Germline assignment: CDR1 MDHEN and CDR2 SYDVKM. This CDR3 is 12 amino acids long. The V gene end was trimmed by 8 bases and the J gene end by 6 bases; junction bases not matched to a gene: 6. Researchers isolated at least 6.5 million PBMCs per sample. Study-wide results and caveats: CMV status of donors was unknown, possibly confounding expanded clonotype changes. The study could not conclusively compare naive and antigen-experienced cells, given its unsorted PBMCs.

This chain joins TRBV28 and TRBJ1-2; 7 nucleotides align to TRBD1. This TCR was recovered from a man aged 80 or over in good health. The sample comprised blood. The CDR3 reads CASQGGADGYTF. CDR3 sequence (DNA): TGTGCCAGCCAGGGGGGGGCGGATGGCTACACCTTC.